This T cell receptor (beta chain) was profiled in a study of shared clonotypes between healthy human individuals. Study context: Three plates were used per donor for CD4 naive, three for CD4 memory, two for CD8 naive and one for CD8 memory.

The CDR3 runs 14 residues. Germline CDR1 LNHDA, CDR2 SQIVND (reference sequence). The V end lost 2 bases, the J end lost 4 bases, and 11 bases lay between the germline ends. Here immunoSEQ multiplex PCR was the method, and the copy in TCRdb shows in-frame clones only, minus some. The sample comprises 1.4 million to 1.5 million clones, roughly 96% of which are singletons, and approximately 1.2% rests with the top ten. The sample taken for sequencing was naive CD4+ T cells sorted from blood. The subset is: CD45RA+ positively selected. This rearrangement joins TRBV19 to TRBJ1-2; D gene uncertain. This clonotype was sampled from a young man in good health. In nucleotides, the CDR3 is TGTGCCAGTAGTATATCGGACCTATCCTATGGCTACACCTTC. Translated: CASSISDLSYGYTF.